This entry lists 13 T cell receptor beta chains sequenced from one sample in a study of cytomegalovirus exposure and HLA in healthy donors. Primers for the PCR totalled 60 Vbeta and 13 Jbeta. Only in-frame clones appear in the TCRdb table, and some are missing; sequencing was by immunoSEQ multiplex PCR. The sample includes about 88,000 clones, roughly 71% of them seen just once. Sample: PBMCs. The receptor set was obtained from a woman aged 40 to 50 in good health and CMV-seronegative.

The CDR3 coding sequence is TGTGCCGGGGGGGCAGAACTGAACACTGAAGCTTTCTTT. Encoded protein: CAGGAELNTEAFF. This chain links TRBV2 with TRBJ1-1, with a tentative D call TRBD1 (6 bases). This CDR3 region has 13 residues. Trimming removed 11 bases at V and 0 bases at J, with 13 bases between. From germline, CDR1 is SNHLY and CDR2 FYNNEI. The full variable domain, its missing parts supplied by reference TRBV2 and TRBJ1-1, is EPEVTQTPSHQVTQMGQEVILRCVPISNHLYFYWYRQILGQKVEFLVSFYNNEISEKSEIFDDQFSVERPDGSNFTLKIRSTKLEDSAMYFCAGGAELNTEAFFGQGTRLTVV.

This clone was counted a single time. The rearrangement links TRBV7-9 to TRBJ1-1, with TRBD1 identical over 10 bases. The CDR3 has 17 amino acids. Per germline, CDR1 SEHNR and CDR2 FQNEAQ (reference sequence). J lost 9 bases, V lost 5 bases, and 18 bases had no gene match. CDR3 bases: TGTGCCAGCAGCCCACTCGGGACAGGGGCCGCCGGGGTTAAAGCTTTCTTT. It encodes CASSPLGTGAAGVKAFF.

The CDR3 region is CASSPRLAGGLYNEQFF. CDR3 DNA: TGTGCCAGCTCACCACGGCTAGCGGGGGGACTATACAATGAGCAGTTCTTC. The rearrangement uses TRBV18 and TRBJ2-1; 11 nucleotides align to TRBD2. The trim removed 1 base at V and 4 bases at J, leaving 6 bases unmatched. CDR3 length: 17 amino acids. The germline V gene encodes CDR1 KGHSH and CDR2 LQKENI.

V gene TRBV18 combines with J gene TRBJ1-1; 8 bases map to TRBD1. With 3 bases clipped from V and 0 bases from J, the junction kept 9 bases outside the gene matches. Looked up from germline, CDR1 is KGHSH and CDR2 is LQKENI. The length of the CDR3 is 17 residues. The CDR3, as DNA: TGTGCCAGCTCACCTACGGGACAGGAACGTATGAACACTGAAGCTTTCTTT. The encoded protein is CASSPTGQERMNTEAFF.

The V and J genes are TRBV27 and TRBJ1-5; D uncertain. The CDR3 has 14 amino acids. V was trimmed by 3 bases and J by 4 bases, leaving 10 bases between them. In germline, CDR1 is MNHEY, CDR2 SMNVEV (reference sequence). CDR3: CASSFGSGNQPQHF. CDR3 nucleotides: TGTGCCAGCAGTTTTGGCAGCGGGAATCAGCCCCAGCATTTT.

The chain employs TRBV27 and TRBJ2-2; D perhaps matches TRBD2 (6 bases). The V end lost 6 bases, the J end lost 5 bases, and 16 bases lay between the germline ends. CDR3 length equals 15 residues. Germline V CDR1 and CDR2: MNHEY, SMNVEV (reference sequence). This CDR3 is CASSPSGTGTGELFF. In DNA, the CDR3 is TGTGCCAGCAGCCCATCCGGGACTGGGACCGGGGAGCTGTTTTTT.

This clone has more than one count but fewer than ten. CDR3 amino acids: CATSRDGRTGSVRGQPQHF. In DNA, the CDR3 is TGTGCCACCAGCAGAGATGGCCGGACAGGGTCGGTGAGAGGTCAGCCCCAGCATTTT. The chain couples TRBV15 to TRBJ1-5; 8 bases fit TRBD1. Germline V gene lookup returns CDR1 LNHNV and CDR2 YYDKDF (reference sequence). The length of the CDR3 is 19 residues. V shed 0 bases and J 6 bases; nucleotides not matched to a gene: 16. The full variable domain, rest sourced from reference TRBV15 and TRBJ1-5, is DAMVIQNPRYQVTQFGKPVTLSCSQTLNHNVMYWYQQKSSQAPKLLFHYYDKDFNNEADTPDNFQSRRPNTSFCFLDIRSPGLGDTAMYLCATSRDGRTGSVRGQPQHFGDGTRLSIL.

This clone was seen a single time. Here the CDR3 omits its conserved ending phenylalanine or tryptophan, so a read error is the likely source. The chain carries TRBV2 and TRBJ1-5; 8 bases align to TRBD1. Germline trimming cut 9 bases from V and 0 bases from J; bases unmatched to any gene: 7. The CDR3 contains 15 residues. Germline V gene data show CDR1 as SNHLY and CDR2 as FYNNEI. CDR3 bases: TGTGCCAGTGCGCAGGGGGCCCATAGCAATCAGCCCCAGCATGTT. This codes for CASAQGAHSNQPQHV.

The chain carries TRBV5-1 and TRBJ2-5; D is possibly TRBD2 (5 bases). Germline V gene sequence: CDR1 SGHRS, CDR2 YFSETQ. The V and J ends lost 4 bases and 5 bases respectively, with 27 bases between them. The length of the CDR3 is 18 residues. CDR3 nucleotides: TGCGCCAGCAGCCCGGGATCTAGGTCTTCTTCGCTGAGGGAGACCCAGTACTTC. It encodes CASSPGSRSSSLRETQYF.

This clone was seen a handful of times. The chain employs TRBV5-1 and TRBJ2-5; the match to TRBD2 covers 11 bases. This CDR3 region has 17 residues. Germline-derived CDR1 and CDR2 are SGHRS and YFSETQ. V lost 0 bases and J lost 2; bases outside the gene matches: 6. The chain's CDR3 is CASSLDTWTSGQETQYF. In DNA, the CDR3 is TGCGCCAGCAGCTTGGATACTTGGACTAGCGGGCAAGAGACCCAGTACTTC.

The rearrangement uses TRBV18 and TRBJ2-1; 10 bases fit TRBD2. V was clipped by 2 bases and J by 4 bases; unmatched bases: 5. The CDR3 covers 16 residues. CDR1 and CDR2 (germline): KGHSH, LQKENI. This chain's CDR3 is CASSPGLAELYNEQFF. DNA of the CDR3: TGTGCCAGCTCACCAGGACTAGCGGAGCTATACAATGAGCAGTTCTTC.

The rearrangement joins TRBV19 to TRBJ1-1; D unresolved. The germline CDR1 and CDR2 sequences are LNHDA and SQIVND (reference sequence). V gave up 2 bases and J gave up 4 bases, with 11 bases separating them. There are 14 residues in the CDR3. The chain's CDR3 is CASSIKLTGTEAFF. The DNA of the CDR3 is TGTGCCAGTAGTATAAAGTTGACGGGCACTGAAGCTTTCTTT.

The chain recombines TRBV7-6 with TRBJ1-1; perhaps TRBD1 as D (5 bases). With 0 bases removed from V and 5 bases from J, the gap between germline ends came to 25 bases. Germline V gives CDR1 SGHVS, CDR2 FNYEAQ. The length of the CDR3 is 19 residues. The CDR3 region has the DNA TGTGCCAGCAGCTTAGCGGAGGGTGCCACCCCGATGGGGGAAACTGAAGCTTTCTTT. It encodes CASSLAEGATPMGETEAFF.